This record covers a single T cell receptor beta chain. Ages ranged from about 18 to 89 years, with residence in about 24 US areas. Trimming took 1 base from V and 2 from J, leaving 8 bases between them. The CDR3 totals 14 residues. From germline, CDR1 is MNHEY and CDR2 SVGAGI. The data belong to a study of blood T cell repertoires in COVID-19. Per the study methods: Estimates of nucleated cell counts were drawn from the amplification of reference gene primers. Measured with immunoSEQ multiplex PCR; TCRdb has only the in-frame clones, and not every one. That table gives V, J and clone size, and the DNA gave D and trimming. The sample carries more than 150,000 clones, approximately 85% recorded once.

This rearrangement joins TRBV6-5 to TRBJ1-1; no clear D gene. The receptor was isolated from a man aged 35 to 55 who had recovered from COVID-19. Sample: PBMCs or T cells enriched from blood (not recorded which). The CDR3 DNA reads as TGTGCCAGCAGTTACTTCGGGGATAACACTGAAGCTTTCTTT. Its translation is CASSYFGDNTEAFF.